This TCR beta chain is from a study of graft-versus-host responses after intestinal transplantation. Background on the study: Anti-thymocyte globulin served as induction for all recipients, who then took tacrolimus and steroids for about 3 years.

Generated by immunoSEQ multiplex PCR, the TCRdb table keeps only in-frame clones and is missing some. The table shows about 88,000 clones, with 85% to 90% occurring only once. Trimming removed 3 bases at V and 7 bases at J, with 10 bases between. The CDR3 covers 14 residues. Per the germline V gene, CDR1 is LNHDA and CDR2 is SQIVND (reference sequence). Study-wide findings and caveats: The recipient marrow held GvH clones, and some of them showed up first in ileum or blood. Allograft graft-versus-host to host-versus-graft clonal ratios ran high in patients with graft-donor T cell macrochimerism.

On this clone itself: No antigen is known for it.

The genes are TRBV19 and TRBJ1-6; D is unresolved. The clonotype comes from a human donor who received an intestinal transplant. This specimen was unstimulated CD4+ T cells sorted from spleen or lymph node cells, taken before intestinal transplant. CDR3 sequence reads: CASSMEYRNSPLHF. CDR3 DNA: TGTGCCAGTAGTATGGAGTATCGGAATTCACCCCTCCACTTT.